Listed here are 25 T cell receptor beta chains from one sample, sequenced in a study of molecular identifiers for immune sequencing clone quantification. TCRdb re-derived calls from the PCR reads in MiXCR, one entry per CDR3 protein. The sample includes about 640,000 distinct CDR3 sequences, 20% of them seen just once. Sequenced material: naive CD8+ T cells from blood, with Jurkat cell RNA spiked in. Subset described: FACS-sorted CD8+CD4-CCR7+CD45RA+ naive T cells. The receptors originated from a human donor in good health. Some libraries in this study had Jurkat cell RNA spiked in.

This clonotype was seen ten or more times. In DNA, the CDR3 is TGTGCCAGCAGTTTACAGGGTAGCGAAGAGACCCAGTACTTC. Its translation is CASSLQGSEETQYF. The chain is built from TRBV27 and TRBJ2-5, with D possibly being TRBD1 or TRBD2 (5 bases each). This CDR3 comprises 14 residues. Trimming cost V 2 bases and J 3 bases, with 10 bases left between them. Germline V gene lookup returns CDR1 MNHEY and CDR2 SMNVEV (reference sequence).

This clonotype has ten or more counts. The chain carries TRBV7-6 and TRBJ1-4; tentatively, D is TRBD1 (5 bases). Germline CDR1 is SGHVS and CDR2 is FNYEAQ. This CDR3 has 13 amino acids. V was cut by 5 bases and J by 7 bases, with 11 bases left in between. CDR3: CASSGAGVEKLFF. In nucleotides, the CDR3 is TGTGCCAGCAGCGGGGCAGGTGTTGAAAAACTGTTTTTT.

This clonotype was seen repeatedly, ten times or more. The CDR3 region has the DNA TGTGCCAGCAGTTTAGGCTGGAACACTGAAGCTTTCTTT. This codes for CASSLGWNTEAFF. The chain has TRBV28 and TRBJ1-1; D ambiguous. Between the trimmed V and J ends, which lost 2 bases and 1 base, there was a span of 5 bases. Looked up from germline, CDR1 is MDHEN and CDR2 is SYDVKM. CDR3 size: 13 residues.

This clonotype was counted many times. The rearrangement uses TRBV7-9 and TRBJ1-4, with 8 bases that match TRBD1. Per the germline V gene, CDR1 is SEHNR and CDR2 is FQNEAQ (reference sequence). The CDR3 runs 18 residues. With 6 bases clipped from V and 7 bases from J, the junction kept 19 bases outside the gene matches. In DNA, the CDR3 is TGTGCCAGCAGTCCCGACAGGGGCCGAATTGGGGGAGGTGAAAAACTGTTTTTT. Residues: CASSPDRGRIGGGEKLFF.

The V call is TRBV27, the J call TRBJ2-4; D ambiguous. Germline CDR1 reads MNHEY; CDR2 reads SMNVEV (reference sequence). The CDR3 consists of 14 residues. The V end lost 0 bases, the J end lost 8 bases, and 11 bases lay between the germline ends. CDR3 in amino acids: CASSLSRSGDIQYF. DNA for the CDR3: TGTGCCAGCAGTTTATCAAGGTCCGGAGACATTCAGTACTTC.

This clonotype has ten or more counts. The J gene is TRBJ2-3, the V gene TRBV28; 7 nucleotides line up with TRBD2. With 10 bases clipped from V and 0 bases from J, the junction kept 16 bases outside the gene matches. The CDR3 totals 17 residues. Germline CDR1 MDHEN, CDR2 SYDVKM. The CDR3 DNA sequence: TGTGCCACCCTGTCCGGGCGGGAGTACACTAGCACAGATACGCAGTATTTT. It encodes CATLSGREYTSTDTQYF.

The chain links TRBV7-9 to TRBJ2-7, with 8 bases matching TRBD2. The V gene's germline CDR1 is SEHNR and CDR2 FQNEAQ (reference sequence). This CDR3 comprises 13 residues. Losses at the gene ends were 7 bases for V and 2 bases for J; bases not matched to a gene: 4. CDR3 nucleotides: TGTGCCAGCACCCCGGGGGGGACCTACGAGCAGTACTTC. The encoded protein is CASTPGGTYEQYF. The variable domain in full, with the rest retrieved from reference TRBV7-9 and TRBJ2-7, is DTGVSQNPRHKITKRGQNVTFRCDPISEHNRLYWYRQTLGQGPEFLTYFQNEAQLEKSRLLSDRFSAERPKGSFSTLEIQRTEQGDSAMYLCASTPGGTYEQYFGPGTRLTVT.

The CDR3 sequence: CASSYPGLAGGIQETQYF. Here the CDR3 DNA reads TGTGCCAGCAGCTATCCGGGACTAGCGGGGGGGATCCAAGAGACCCAGTACTTC. V usage is TRBV11-2 and J usage is TRBJ2-5, with 16 bases that match TRBD2. CDR3 length: 18 residues. Per germline, CDR1 SGHAT and CDR2 FQNNGV. With V trimmed by 4 bases and J by 1 base, 6 bases remained unmatched.

Ten or more counts support this clonotype. The rearrangement uses TRBV7-6 and TRBJ2-3; 10 bases agree with TRBD1. V was pared by 0 bases and J by 5 bases, with 8 bases of the junction left unmatched. CDR3 length: 17 residues. Per the germline V gene, CDR1 is SGHVS and CDR2 is FNYEAQ. CDR3 region: CASSLAQVDRGRDTQYF. The CDR3 nucleotides are TGTGCCAGCAGCTTAGCGCAAGTCGACAGGGGGCGAGATACGCAGTATTTT.

As regards this clonotype: A much larger clone differs by one base, so this may be a read error. The CDR3 nucleotides read TGTGCCAGCAGAACCTGGACTAGCGGGGAGACTAGCACAGATCCGCAGTATTTT. Its translation is CASRTWTSGETSTDPQYF. The chain links TRBV6-2 or TRBV6-3 to TRBJ2-3; 12 bases align to TRBD2. Germline V lookup: CDR1 MNHEY, CDR2 SVGEGT. The CDR3 totals 18 residues.

This clonotype was detected many times. The chain links TRBV28 to TRBJ1-1, with D unresolved. This CDR3 has 12 amino acids. CDR1 and CDR2 from the germline V gene are MDHEN and SYDVKM. V lost 5 bases and J 6 bases, leaving 10 bases between the germline ends. CDR3 coding DNA: TGTGCCAGCAGTCTGATGGGCCCTGAAGCTTTCTTT. This sequence encodes CASSLMGPEAFF. The variable domain in full, completed from reference TRBV28 and TRBJ1-1, reads DVKVTQSSRYLVKRTGEKVFLECVQDMDHENMFWYRQDPGLGLRLIYFSYDVKMKEKGDIPEGYSVSREKKERFSLILESASTNQTSMYLCASSLMGPEAFFGQGTRLTVV.

A note on this clonotype: This may arise from a read error, as a much more abundant clone is one base away. The chain links TRBV7-8 to TRBJ2-4; 8 bases fit TRBD1. The length of the CDR3 is 19 residues. Germline loops: CDR1 SGHVS, CDR2 FQNEAQ. The CDR3 nucleotides read TGTGCCAGCAGCTTAGGGCCCCCGACAGGGGATCTAGCCAAAAACATTCCGTACTTC. Its protein product is CASSLGPPTGDLAKNIPYF.

This clonotype was seen repeatedly, ten times or more. The gene calls are TRBV7-2 and TRBJ2-1; D gene ambiguous. The CDR3 is 13 amino acids. Germline V gene data show CDR1 as SGHTA and CDR2 as FQGNSA. The germline V and J ends were trimmed by 5 bases and 0 bases, with 5 bases remaining between them. The DNA for the CDR3 is TGTGCCAGCAGCCCCCCCTCCTACAATGAGCAGTTCTTC. It yields the protein CASSPPSYNEQFF.

This clonotype occurred a few times. The chain couples TRBV10-3 to TRBJ2-1, with 10 nucleotides matching TRBD2. The CDR3 consists of 16 residues. Germline CDR1 and CDR2: ENHRY and SYGVKD. With V trimmed by 0 bases and J by 6 bases, 5 bases remained unmatched. The CDR3 protein is CAISESRAGGGNEQFF. The CDR3 region has the DNA TGTGCCATCAGTGAGTCCCGAGCGGGAGGGGGCAATGAGCAGTTCTTC.

With regard to this clonotype: Since a much larger clone is just one base distant, this may be a read error. The chain recombines TRBV20-1 with TRBJ1-3, with 7 bases matching TRBD1. The CDR3 is 13 residues long. Germline CDR1 is DFQATT and CDR2 is SNEGSKA (reference sequence). The CDR3 region is CSARQTGRNPIYF. The CDR3 DNA sequence: TGCAGTGCTAGACAGACAGGGAGAAACCCCATATATTTT.

This chain joins TRBV27 and TRBJ1-6; 9 bases fit TRBD1. The CDR3 length is 13 residues. With V trimmed by 2 bases and J by 15 bases, 5 bases remained unmatched. Germline V gives CDR1 MNHEY, CDR2 SMNVEV (reference sequence). The CDR3 loop reads CASSLGTGNFLHF. The CDR3, as DNA: TGTGCCAGCAGTTTAGGGACAGGGAATTTCCTCCACTTT.

This clonotype has ten or more counts. The V and J genes are TRBV7-8 and TRBJ2-1; 8 bases map to TRBD2. Germline V gives CDR1 SGHVS, CDR2 FQNEAQ. The V gene end was trimmed by 5 bases and the J gene end by 7 bases; junction bases not matched to a gene: 4. The CDR3 runs 13 residues. The CDR3 coding sequence is TGTGCCAGCAGCAAGGGACTAGGAAATGAGCAGTTCTTC. Protein sequence: CASSKGLGNEQFF.

The sample holds many counts of this clonotype. V and J are TRBV6-6 and TRBJ2-1; D uncertain. CDR3 length: 14 residues. The V and J ends lost 5 bases and 2 bases respectively, with 10 bases between them. The germline V gene has CDR1 MNHNY and CDR2 SVGAGI (reference sequence). CDR3 DNA sequence: TGTGCCAGCAGTCCGACCCGAACCTACAATGAGCAGTTCTTC. Translating gives CASSPTRTYNEQFF.

This clonotype came up many times. The V and J genes are TRBV25-1 and TRBJ2-7, with a possible D match to TRBD1 (5 bases). Deletions cut 10 bases from V and 1 base from J, with 14 bases between. The CDR3 runs to 13 residues. Per the germline V gene, CDR1 is MGHDK and CDR2 is SYGVNS. CDR3 bases: TGTGCCACTCAGGGTAGGGCATCCTACGAGCAGTACTTC. It encodes CATQGRASYEQYF.

This clonotype showed up just once. Being one base from a much bigger clone, this may be a read error. The gene calls are TRBV6-2 or TRBV6-3 and TRBJ2-3; no reliable D call. The germline CDR1 and CDR2 sequences are MNHEY and SVGEGT. The CDR3 totals 11 residues. The CDR3 nucleotides are TGTGCCGGCAGTTACGCTTATACGCAGTATTTT. As protein: CAGSYAYTQYF.

The V gene is TRBV5-6, the J gene TRBJ1-2; 7 nucleotides align to TRBD1. CDR3 size: 17 residues. Unmatched junction bases numbered 13, after V lost 0 bases and J lost 5 bases. Germline CDR1 and CDR2: SGHDT and YYEEEE. The CDR3 DNA reads as TGTGCCAGCAGCTTGGGACTGGGGGACAGCCCTAGGTATGGCTACACCTTC. This sequence encodes CASSLGLGDSPRYGYTF. The variable domain in full, completed from reference TRBV5-6 and TRBJ1-2, reads DAGVTQSPTHLIKTRGQQVTLRCSPKSGHDTVSWYQQALGQGPQFIFQYYEEEERQRGNFPDRFSGHQFPNYSSELNVNALLLGDSALYLCASSLGLGDSPRYGYTFGSGTRLTVV.

This clonotype was seen a few times. The V gene is TRBV20-1, the J gene TRBJ2-7; D may be TRBD1 or TRBD2 (5 bases each). Trimming took 0 bases from V and 0 from J, leaving 12 bases between them. Germline assignment: CDR1 DFQATT and CDR2 SNEGSKA (reference sequence). This CDR3 has 15 residues. The chain's CDR3 is CSARDYGAPSYEQYF. Written as DNA, the CDR3 is TGCAGTGCTAGAGACTACGGGGCGCCCTCCTACGAGCAGTACTTC.

This clonotype was seen ten or more times. Mismatch with germline at one junction end may stem from a read error. This chain joins TRBV4-1 and TRBJ1-3, with 7 bases aligning to TRBD1. Germline loops: CDR1 MGHRA, CDR2 YSYEKL. This CDR3 is built from 15 residues. CDR3 sequence reads: CASSQEDRAGDTIYF. The CDR3 DNA reads as TGCGCCAGCAGCCAAGAAGACAGGGCTGGAGACACCATATATTTT.

Notes on this clonotype: An end of the junction differs from the germline gene, which may be a read error. The J gene is TRBJ1-5, the V gene TRBV19; 9 bases map to TRBD1. Germline V gene lookup returns CDR1 LNHDA and CDR2 SQIVND (reference sequence). This CDR3 spans 15 amino acids. Here the CDR3 DNA reads TGTGCCAGTATTTCCCGGGACAGGGCCAATCAGCCCCAGCATTTC. It specifies CASISRDRANQPQHF.

For the CDR3, the DNA is TGCAGTGCCAAAGACAGGGGGGATGGCTACACCTTC. Translating gives CSAKDRGDGYTF. V is TRBV20-1 and J is TRBJ1-2; 9 bases match TRBD1. V lost 6 bases to trimming and J lost 6 bases; unmatched junction nucleotides: 5. In germline, CDR1 is DFQATT, CDR2 SNEGSKA (reference sequence). This CDR3 is built from 12 residues.